This TCR beta chain originates from a study of regulatory T cells in long-lasting Graves disease. About the study: Antithyroid drugs had been taken by newly diagnosed Graves' patients for under 3 months.

The time point is: newly diagnosed GD, antithyroid drugs for less than 3 months. PBMCs provided the RNA from which the TCR library was made. This clonotype was counted many times. To make TCR beta libraries, researchers used iRepertoire HTBI primers and Arm-PCR of CDR3 regions. Study processing details: Identified across the samples were over 50 TRBV segments and about 14 TRBJ segments. TCRdb independently ran MiXCR on the multiplex PCR reads; one entry per CDR3 protein. For this entry, the V and J calls and clone size follow TCRdb and not the study's own pipeline. Of about 240,000 distinct CDR3 sequences listed, 20% to 25% are singletons. Sample: peripheral blood mononuclear cells (PBMCs), taken at new diagnosis, from a patient treated with antithyroid drugs. The source is a female donor with Graves disease.

Here the CDR3 reads CASRSSRDRSYEQYF. The CDR3 DNA is TGTGCCAGCAGATCTTCCCGGGACCGTTCCTACGAGCAGTACTTC. The rearrangement links TRBV6-2 or TRBV6-3 to TRBJ2-7; D possibly uses TRBD1 or TRBD2 (5 bases each). V shed 6 bases and J shed 1 base, with 16 bases lying between them. Germline CDR1 reads MNHEY; CDR2 reads SVGEGT. CDR3 length: 15 residues.